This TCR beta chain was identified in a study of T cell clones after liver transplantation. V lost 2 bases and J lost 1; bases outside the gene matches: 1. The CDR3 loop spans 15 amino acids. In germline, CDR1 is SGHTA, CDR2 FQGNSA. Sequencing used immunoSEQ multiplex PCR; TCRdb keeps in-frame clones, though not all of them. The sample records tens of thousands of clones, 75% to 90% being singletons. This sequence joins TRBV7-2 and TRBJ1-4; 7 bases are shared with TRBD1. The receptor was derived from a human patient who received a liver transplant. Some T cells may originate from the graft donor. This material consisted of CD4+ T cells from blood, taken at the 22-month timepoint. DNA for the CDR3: TGTGCCAGCAGCTTACACAGGGGAACTAATGAAAAACTGTTTTTT. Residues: CASSLHRGTNEKLFF. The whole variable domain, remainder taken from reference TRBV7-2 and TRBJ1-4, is GAGVSQSPSNKVTEKGKDVELRCDPISGHTALYWYRQSLGQGLEFLIYFQGNSAPDKSGLPSDRFSAERTGGSVSTLTIQRTQQEDSAVYLCASSLHRGTNEKLFFGSGTQLSVL.